This T cell receptor beta chain was identified in a study of blood T cell repertoires in COVID-19. This table comes from immunoSEQ multiplex PCR, and its TCRdb copy is limited to in-frame clones, with some not included. The sample contains 250,000 or so clones, less than 95% of which appear only once. Trimming cost V 0 bases and J 8 bases; bases outside gene matches: 12. The CDR3 sequence is 16 residues long. CDR1 is SGHRS, CDR2 YFSETQ, per germline. The receptor was derived from a man aged 35-49 years who had been exposed to COVID-19. The V gene is TRBV5-1, the J gene TRBJ1-2; 8 positions match TRBD1. The sample was PBMCs or T cells enriched from blood (not recorded which). CDR3 loop: CASSLEGSGGMGGYTF. CDR3 nucleotides: TGCGCCAGCAGCTTGGAAGGGTCAGGGGGCATGGGAGGCTACACCTTC.